The source of this T cell receptor (beta chain) is a study of blood T cell repertoires in COVID-19. Per the original data handling: Estimation of nucleated cell counts was performed using reference gene primer amplification. Repertoires were generated with immunoSEQ multiplex PCR, while TCRdb's copy carries only in-frame clones and drops some. That table furnishes V, J and clone size, whereas the DNA furnished D and trimming. The sample lists approximately 240,000 clones; around 90% were seen once. The sample was peripheral blood. The sequence was collected from a young man with COVID-19, enrolled during active disease.

The CDR3 region has the DNA TGTGCCAGCATGAAAACAGGGTTTGGCTACACCTTC. It is translated as CASMKTGFGYTF. The rearrangement joins TRBV27 to TRBJ1-2; D is perhaps TRBD1 (6 bases). CDR3 length equals 12 residues. Germline V gene sequence: CDR1 MNHEY, CDR2 SMNVEV (reference sequence). The V gene lost 7 bases and the J gene lost 7 bases, with 13 bases spanning the gap.